This TCR beta chain originates from a study of control samples from healthy donors and cancer patients. V was pared by 5 bases and J by 3 bases, with 13 bases between. There are 13 residues in the CDR3. In germline, CDR1 is GTSNPN, CDR2 SVGIG (reference sequence). Generated by immunoSEQ multiplex PCR, the TCRdb table keeps only in-frame clones and is missing some. In the table there are under 150,000 clones, more than 85% of which are singletons. The rearrangement links TRBV30 to TRBJ1-1; weak D call: TRBD1 (6 bases). The receptor was derived from a man in his thirties or forties in good health. The sample comprised blood. In nucleotides, the CDR3 is TGTGCCTGGGGTACAGGGAGGTACACTGAAGCTTTCTTT. Translation gives CAWGTGRYTEAFF.